The 12 T cell receptor beta chains listed next were all sequenced from one sample in a study of blood T cell repertoires in COVID-19. Clones were sequenced by immunoSEQ multiplex PCR, and TCRdb holds only the in-frame ones, with some missing. The sample lists under 250,000 clones, approximately 81% occurring once. Specimen: peripheral blood. The receptors originated from a man over 45 who had recovered from COVID-19.

This chain joins TRBV19 and TRBJ2-5, with 10 nucleotides matching TRBD2. CDR1 LNHDA and CDR2 SQIVND come from the germline V gene (reference sequence). This CDR3 comprises 15 residues. J lost 5 bases, V lost 2 bases, and 5 bases had no gene match. DNA of the CDR3: TGTGCCAGTAGTATAAGCGGGAGGGCCTGGGAGACCCAGTACTTC. Translating it yields CASSISGRAWETQYF.

The genes are TRBV28 and TRBJ1-5; TRBD1 matches 8 bases. CDR3 length: 14 residues. V was clipped by 5 bases and J by 2 bases; unmatched bases: 2. Germline assignment: CDR1 MDHEN and CDR2 SYDVKM. The CDR3, as DNA: TGTGCCAGCAGTCCGGACAGGGGCAATCAGCCCCAGCATTTT. Amino acid sequence: CASSPDRGNQPQHF. The whole variable domain, remainder taken from reference TRBV28 and TRBJ1-5, is DVKVTQSSRYLVKRTGEKVFLECVQDMDHENMFWYRQDPGLGLRLIYFSYDVKMKEKGDIPEGYSVSREKKERFSLILESASTNQTSMYLCASSPDRGNQPQHFGDGTRLSIL.

The genes are TRBV27 and TRBJ1-5; 8 bases match TRBD1. CDR3 length: 15 residues. The V and J ends lost 8 bases and 4 bases, in that order; junction bases with no gene match: 10. In germline, CDR1 is MNHEY, CDR2 SMNVEV (reference sequence). The CDR3 loop reads CASAPGTGWNQPQHF. CDR3 bases: TGTGCCAGCGCCCCCGGGACAGGCTGGAATCAGCCCCAGCATTTT.

The V call is TRBV28, the J call TRBJ2-7, with 7 bases fitting TRBD2. Looked up from germline, CDR1 is MDHEN and CDR2 is SYDVKM. The J segment lost 2 bases and the V segment lost 1 base, leaving 2 bases of the junction unmatched. The CDR3 extends over 14 amino acids. In DNA, the CDR3 is TGTGCCAGCAGTTTATCGCGGGAGCCCTACGAGCAGTACTTC. Protein: CASSLSREPYEQYF.

This clone occurred a few times. V gene TRBV7-9 combines with J gene TRBJ1-4, with TRBD1 matching over 10 bases. The CDR3 length is 17 residues. CDR1 and CDR2 (germline): SEHNR, FQNEAQ (reference sequence). Trimming cost V 4 bases and J 6 bases; bases outside gene matches: 11. The CDR3 region has the DNA TGTGCCAGCAGCTCCGGGACAGGGGTGTTAGGGGATGAAAAACTGTTTTTT. Translated: CASSSGTGVLGDEKLFF.

This rearrangement joins TRBV6-5 to TRBJ2-1; 10 positions agree with TRBD1. The CDR3 totals 13 residues. Germline loops: CDR1 MNHEY, CDR2 SVGAGI. V lost 4 bases to trimming and J lost 16 bases; unmatched junction nucleotides: 10. CDR3 residues: CASSLDRGTRDFF. In DNA, the CDR3 is TGTGCCAGCAGTTTGGACAGGGGGACGCGTGACTTCTTC.

This sequence joins TRBV9 and TRBJ2-1; 9 nucleotides line up with TRBD2. Germline loops: CDR1 SGDLS, CDR2 YYNGEE. This CDR3 region has 18 residues. Trimming cost V 2 bases and J 4 bases; bases outside gene matches: 13. The DNA for the CDR3 is TGTGCCAGCAGCGTTACCTGGGGTAGCGGGAGCTCTTACAATGAGCAGTTCTTC. Amino acid sequence: CASSVTWGSGSSYNEQFF.

The chain has TRBV7-9 and TRBJ2-3; 8 positions match TRBD2. CDR1 and CDR2 from the germline V gene are SEHNR and FQNEAQ (reference sequence). V gave up 1 base and J gave up 1 base; unmatched junction bases: 1. The CDR3 covers 15 residues. The CDR3 here is CASSLVLAGTDTQYF. CDR3 sequence (DNA): TGTGCCAGCAGCTTAGTACTAGCGGGCACAGATACGCAGTATTTT.

A single count supports this clone. The chain uses TRBV4-2 and TRBJ2-7, with 8 nucleotides matching TRBD2. CDR1 is LGHNA, CDR2 YNFKEQ, per germline. The CDR3 covers 14 residues. Trimming at V came to 4 bases and at J to 4 bases, leaving 6 bases not matched to a gene. The CDR3 region is CASSPTGTSYEQYF. The CDR3 coding sequence is TGTGCCAGCAGCCCGACCGGGACTAGTTACGAGCAGTACTTC.

The chain is built from TRBV3-1 (or the pseudogene TRBV3-2) and TRBJ2-1; 10 bases are a match to TRBD2. V was pared by 2 bases and J by 4 bases, with 11 bases of the junction left unmatched. The germline CDR1 and CDR2 sequences are LGHDT and YNNKEL (reference sequence). The CDR3 runs 18 residues. The CDR3 sequence: CASSQHGSSGSVYNEQFF. The CDR3 DNA is TGTGCCAGCAGCCAACATGGTTCTAGCGGGAGCGTATACAATGAGCAGTTCTTC.

The J gene is TRBJ1-4, the V gene TRBV5-1; 9 nucleotides agree with TRBD1. With V trimmed by 4 bases and J by 8 bases, 6 bases remained unmatched. CDR3 length: 14 amino acids. Per the germline V gene, CDR1 is SGHRS and CDR2 is YFSETQ. In DNA, the CDR3 is TGCGCCAGCAGCCGGGGACAGGGAATGGAAAAACTGTTTTTT. Translation gives CASSRGQGMEKLFF.

The genes are TRBV18 and TRBJ2-1, with D perhaps matching TRBD1 (6 bases). With 3 bases removed from V and 9 bases from J, the gap between germline ends came to 15 bases. In germline, CDR1 is KGHSH, CDR2 LQKENI. The CDR3 runs 14 residues. DNA of the CDR3: TGTGCCAGCTCACCGCAAGAGGGACAAGTTGAGCAGTTCTTC. Its translation: CASSPQEGQVEQFF.